These T cell receptor beta chains were read from a single sample in a study of control samples from healthy donors and cancer patients. Sequencing was performed with immunoSEQ multiplex PCR; in TCRdb, only in-frame clones are kept and a portion is missing. The sample yields some 120,000 clones, roughly 84% seen once. Sequenced sample: blood. These receptors came from a middle-aged man in good health. The CDR3 runs from the conserved cysteine through the conserved F or W. The D gene is left open where the match is weak. Some rows mark clone size as missing; the rest say once, few, many or name a class of expanded clone.

TRBJ2-1 TRBD2 NA TRBV5-1 CASSSTSGATYNEQFF TGCGCCAGCAGCTCTACTAGCGGGGCAACCTACAATGAGCAGTTCTTC
TRBJ2-4 TRBD2 few TRBV5-1 CASRSLRGLNIQYF TGCGCCAGCAGGAGCCTGCGGGGGTTGAACATTCAGTACTTC
TRBJ2-7 TRBD2 NA TRBV4-1 CASSHPSGGSYEQYF TGCGCCAGCAGCCACCCCAGCGGGGGCTCCTACGAGCAGTACTTC
TRBJ1-2 TRBD1 NA TRBV7-2 CASSLPSQGAGGYTF TGTGCCAGCAGCTTGCCCTCCCAGGGGGCGGGAGGCTACACCTTC
TRBJ2-2 TRBD1 NA TRBV5-1 CASSPEGTGLRAGELFF TGCGCCAGCAGCCCGGAGGGGACAGGCCTCCGGGCCGGGGAGCTGTTTTTT
TRBJ2-6 NA NA TRBV30 CAWEMEGANVLTF TGTGCCTGGGAAATGGAAGGGGCCAACGTCCTGACTTTC
TRBJ2-3 NA NA TRBV24-1 CATSDGTGTDTQYF TGTGCCACCAGTGATGGAACTGGCACAGATACGCAGTATTTT
TRBJ1-2 NA NA TRBV25-1 CASSEVIGAHYGYTF TGTGCCAGCAGTGAAGTCATAGGGGCGCACTATGGCTACACCTTC
TRBJ1-1 NA NA TRBV7-7 CASSQREGGGTEAFF TGTGCCAGCAGTCAAAGGGAGGGAGGGGGCACTGAAGCTTTCTTT
TRBJ2-1 NA NA TRBV24-1 CATSRTTYNEQFF TGTGCCACCAGTCGGACTACCTACAATGAGCAGTTCTTC
TRBJ1-6 NA NA TRBV9 CASRGRLEGSPLHF TGTGCCAGCAGGGGGCGCCTAGAGGGTTCACCCCTCCACTTT
TRBJ1-5 NA NA TRBV7-2 CASSLGTRSNQPQHF TGTGCCAGCAGCTTAGGGACACGTAGCAATCAGCCCCAGCATTTT
TRBJ2-6 NA NA TRBV7-9 CASSPRDRDTSSGANVLTF TGTGCCAGCAGCCCCCGCGACCGGGACACCAGCTCTGGGGCCAACGTCCTGACTTTC
TRBJ1-6 NA NA TRBV7-2 CASRQGGGLLSSPLHF TGTGCCAGCAGGCAGGGCGGGGGGCTACTGAGTTCACCCCTCCACTTT
TRBJ1-2 NA once TRBV25-1 CASSDIYGYTF TGTGCCAGCAGTGACATCTATGGCTACACCTTC
TRBJ2-7 NA few TRBV7-9 CASTGQNYEQYF TGTGCCAGCACCGGACAGAACTACGAGCAGTACTTC
TRBJ1-2 NA NA TRBV6-5 CASSYGEGRGGYTF TGTGCCAGCAGTTACGGGGAGGGTAGGGGCGGCTACACCTTC
TRBJ1-2 TRBD1 NA TRBV13 CASSYGQAYGYTF TGTGCCAGCAGCTACGGACAGGCGTATGGCTACACCTTC
TRBJ2-1 TRBD2 once TRBV7-6 CASSIRPGGSYNEQFF TGTGCCAGCAGCATAAGACCGGGGGGCTCCTACAATGAGCAGTTCTTC
TRBJ2-1 NA NA TRBV14 CASSLGVGLGEQFF TGTGCCAGCAGCCTCGGGGTAGGCTTAGGGGAGCAGTTCTTC
TRBJ1-1 TRBD1 NA TRBV7-2 CASKPGGLNTEAFF TGTGCCAGCAAACCAGGGGGGTTGAACACTGAAGCTTTCTTT
TRBJ1-2 TRBD1 NA TRBV30 CAWRRGPGYTF TGTGCCTGGAGAAGGGGGCCTGGCTACACCTTC
TRBJ2-3 NA once TRBV11-3 CASSLENRVTHTDTQYF TGTGCCAGCAGCTTAGAAAACAGGGTAACACACACAGATACGCAGTATTTT
TRBJ1-2 NA NA TRBV7-9 CASSLVQPYGYTF TGTGCCAGCAGCTTAGTACAGCCCTATGGCTACACCTTC
TRBJ1-5 NA NA TRBV23-1 CASRLRANRYSNQPQHF TGCGCCAGCAGACTTAGGGCGAACCGTTATAGCAATCAGCCCCAGCATTTT
TRBJ2-7 TRBD1 NA TRBV11-3 CASSWTGGAYEQYF TGTGCCAGCAGCTGGACAGGGGGAGCCTACGAGCAGTACTTC
TRBJ1-1 NA NA TRBV10-2 CASSELTGGAAFF TGCGCCAGCAGTGAGTTGACAGGTGGGGCGGCTTTCTTT
TRBJ1-2 NA NA TRBV12-3/TRBV12-4 CASSLWGNYGYTF TGTGCCAGCAGTTTATGGGGGAACTATGGCTACACCTTC
TRBJ2-7 TRBD1 NA TRBV7-8 CASSTGTGSYEQYF TGTGCCAGCAGCACCGGGACAGGTTCCTACGAGCAGTACTTC
TRBJ2-1 NA few TRBV11-2 CASSLQNLEQFF TGTGCCAGCAGCCTACAGAATCTGGAGCAGTTCTTC
TRBJ1-2 NA NA TRBV5-4 CASSPGGNNYGYTF TGTGCCAGCAGCCCGGGGGGGAACAACTATGGCTACACCTTC
TRBJ2-5 TRBD2 NA TRBV29-1 CSVESLAGYQETQYF TGCAGCGTTGAATCGCTAGCGGGGTACCAAGAGACCCAGTACTTC
TRBJ1-2 NA NA TRBV6-6 CASISRGGLYGYTF TGTGCCAGCATTTCAAGGGGGGGGCTCTATGGCTACACCTTC
TRBJ1-2 NA once TRBV15 CATSVRGVGNYGYTF TGTGCCACCAGCGTCCGAGGGGTAGGAAACTATGGCTACACCTTC
TRBJ1-2 TRBD1 NA TRBV27 CASSLHVPKQGNRYGYTF TGTGCCAGCAGTCTCCACGTGCCTAAACAGGGGAATAGGTATGGCTACACCTTC
TRBJ2-7 TRBD2 NA TRBV11-2 CASSFGGVSYEQYF TGTGCCAGCAGCTTCGGGGGGGTCTCCTACGAGCAGTACTTC
TRBJ1-2 NA NA TRBV10-3 CAIRDSTNYGYTF TGTGCCATCAGGGACAGTACTAACTATGGCTACACCTTC
TRBJ2-7 TRBD1 few TRBV12-5 CASGSGTGFYEQYF TGTGCTAGTGGTTCCGGGACAGGGTTCTACGAGCAGTACTTC
TRBJ1-6 NA NA TRBV11-1 CASSFDRGVSPLHF TGTGCCAGCAGCTTCGATCGGGGCGTTTCACCCCTCCACTTT
TRBJ1-1 NA NA TRBV6-2/TRBV6-3 CASSSYLVSVMNTEAFF TGTGCCAGCAGTTCATATTTAGTGTCGGTGATGAACACTGAAGCTTTCTTT
TRBJ2-5 TRBD2 NA TRBV7-2 CASSLNPAGETQYF TGTGCCAGCAGCTTAAACCCAGCGGGGGAGACCCAGTACTTC
TRBJ1-1 NA NA TRBV11-3 CACTAQGYTEAFF TGTGCCTGCACAGCACAGGGTTACACTGAAGCTTTCTTT
TRBJ2-2 NA NA TRBV6-5 CASRRGGTGELFF TGTGCCAGCCGAAGGGGTGGCACCGGGGAGCTGTTTTTT
TRBJ2-7 TRBD1 NA TRBV25-1 CASNPGTGGRYEQYF TGTGCCAGCAACCCCGGGACAGGGGGCCGCTACGAGCAGTACTTC
TRBJ1-2 NA NA TRBV23-1 CASSRRQRRYTF TGCGCCAGCAGTCGGAGACAGAGGCGCTACACCTTC
TRBJ1-6 NA NA TRBV2 CASTDGRHSPLHF TGTGCCAGCACCGACGGCAGGCATTCACCCCTCCACTTT
TRBJ1-1 NA NA TRBV11-3 CASSPRDGLNTEAFF TGTGCCAGCAGCCCCAGGGACGGGCTGAACACTGAAGCTTTCTTT